The 22 T cell receptor beta chains below come from one sample, sequenced in a study of blood T cell repertoires in COVID-19. Sequenced by immunoSEQ multiplex PCR; TCRdb stores in-frame clones only, minus some. The table records 35,000 to 45,000 clones, about nine tenths of them present only once. Material for sequencing was peripheral blood. The receptors stem from a human donor in a cohort sampled during active COVID-19.

The J gene is TRBJ1-1, the V gene TRBV11-2, with TRBD1 matching 9 bases. Germline V gene lookup returns CDR1 SGHAT and CDR2 FQNNGV. The J segment lost 0 bases and the V segment lost 8 bases, leaving 7 bases of the junction unmatched. The CDR3 is 15 residues long. CDR3 sequence: CASSGTGFMNTEAFF. The CDR3 DNA sequence: TGTGCCAGCTCGGGGACAGGGTTCATGAACACTGAAGCTTTCTTT.

The gene calls are TRBV18 and TRBJ1-2; D is perhaps TRBD1 (6 bases). This CDR3 has 13 residues. V gave up 3 bases and J gave up 5 bases, with 10 bases separating them. CDR1 is KGHSH and CDR2 is LQKENI in the germline V gene. CDR3 protein: CASSPGQIYGYTF. The CDR3 DNA sequence: TGTGCCAGCTCACCCGGACAGATTTATGGCTACACCTTC.

The chain uses TRBV5-1 and TRBJ1-1; the match to TRBD1 covers 8 bases. The CDR3 consists of 16 residues. The germline V gene encodes CDR1 SGHRS and CDR2 YFSETQ. Trimming cost V 4 bases and J 2 bases; bases outside gene matches: 10. The CDR3 here is CASSRPLTGANTEAFF. The CDR3, as DNA: TGCGCCAGCAGCCGCCCCTTGACAGGGGCCAACACTGAAGCTTTCTTT.

This rearrangement joins TRBV19 to TRBJ2-6, with 7 bases matching TRBD1. Germline lookup yields CDR1 LNHDA and CDR2 SQIVND (reference sequence). The CDR3 is 15 amino acids. V shed 9 bases and J 1 base; nucleotides not matched to a gene: 6. The CDR3 reads CASSTGSSGANVLTF. CDR3 nucleotides: TGTGCCAGCTCGACAGGGAGTTCTGGGGCCAACGTCCTGACTTTC.

The rearrangement uses TRBV5-5 and TRBJ1-5, with a possible D match to TRBD1 (6 bases). The CDR3 extends over 17 amino acids. Trimming removed 4 bases at V and 6 bases at J, with 23 bases between. Germline CDR1 is SGHKS and CDR2 is YYEKEE (reference sequence). The DNA of the CDR3 is TGTGCCAGCAGCACTGGCGGGGGCACGGGGACATTTCAGCCCCAGCATTTT. It codes for CASSTGGGTGTFQPQHF. Using reference TRBV5-5 and TRBJ1-5 for the parts outside the CDR3, the full variable domain is DAGVTQSPTHLIKTRGQQVTLRCSPISGHKSVSWYQQVLGQGPQFIFQYYEKEERGRGNFPDRFSARQFPNYSSELNVNALLLGDSALYLCASSTGGGTGTFQPQHFGDGTRLSIL.

This clone has only a few counts. The chain is built from TRBV4-3 and TRBJ1-6; 7 nucleotides align to TRBD1. This CDR3 region has 16 residues. Unmatched junction bases numbered 8, after V lost 0 bases and J lost 9 bases. Germline V gene data show CDR1 as LGHNA and CDR2 as YSLEER. In DNA form, the CDR3 reads TGCGCCAGCAGCCAAGACCCAGGGCAGGGGGGTTCACCCCTCCACTTT. Its protein product is CASSQDPGQGGSPLHF.

This clone was detected only once. The V gene is TRBV19, the J gene TRBJ1-1; 8 bases are a match to TRBD1. Germline CDR1 reads LNHDA; CDR2 reads SQIVND (reference sequence). V shed 6 bases and J 4 bases; nucleotides not matched to a gene: 4. There are 13 residues in the CDR3. The CDR3 is CASRGTGRTEAFF. In nucleotides, the CDR3 is TGTGCCAGTAGGGGGACAGGCCGCACTGAAGCTTTCTTT. Supplemented by reference TRBV19 and TRBJ1-1, the full variable domain reads DGGITQSPKYLFRKEGQNVTLSCEQNLNHDAMYWYRQDPGQGLRLIYYSQIVNDFQKGDIAEGYSVSREKKESFPLTVTSAQKNPTAFYLCASRGTGRTEAFFGQGTRLTVV.

The chain couples TRBV27 to TRBJ2-7, with TRBD1 identical over 8 bases. This CDR3 is 16 amino acids long. Germline CDR1 reads MNHEY; CDR2 reads SMNVEV (reference sequence). The J segment lost 3 bases and the V segment lost 3 bases, leaving 10 bases of the junction unmatched. In DNA, the CDR3 is TGTGCCAGCAGTTTCTCTCAGGGGGCTTACTTCTACGAGCAGTACTTC. It codes for CASSFSQGAYFYEQYF.

J is TRBJ2-5 and V is TRBV4-2; 7 bases align to TRBD2. CDR1 LGHNA and CDR2 YNFKEQ come from the germline V gene. There are 15 residues in the CDR3. V lost 4 bases and J lost 5; bases outside the gene matches: 10. CDR3 protein: CASSPSAGVGETQYF. As DNA, the CDR3 is TGTGCCAGCAGCCCCTCTGCGGGGGTCGGGGAGACCCAGTACTTC.

The V and J genes are TRBV9 and TRBJ1-2; 7 bases line up with TRBD1. The ends lost 4 bases at V and 0 bases at J; junction bases unmatched: 9. Per the germline V gene, CDR1 is SGDLS and CDR2 is YYNGEE. The CDR3 is 16 residues long. CDR3 nucleotide sequence: TGTGCCAGCAGCCCTAAACAGGGGCCAACTAACTATGGCTACACCTTC. This codes for CASSPKQGPTNYGYTF. The entire variable domain, with the rest obtained from reference TRBV9 and TRBJ1-2, is as follows: DSGVTQTPKHLITATGQRVTLRCSPRSGDLSVYWYQQSLDQGLQFLIQYYNGEERAKGNILERFSAQQFPDLHSELNLSSLELGDSALYFCASSPKQGPTNYGYTFGSGTRLTVV.

The chain carries TRBV6-5 and TRBJ2-7; possible D gene TRBD2, 6 bases. Germline CDR1 is MNHEY and CDR2 is SVGAGI. The CDR3 covers 15 residues. V lost 6 bases and J 0 bases, leaving 15 bases between the germline ends. The CDR3 DNA reads as TGTGCCAGCAGGAGCCGCGGGACGGACTCCTACGAGCAGTACTTC. Translation gives CASRSRGTDSYEQYF.

The genes are TRBV4-3 and TRBJ1-2, with 8 positions matching TRBD1. Germline V gene data show CDR1 as LGHNA and CDR2 as YSLEER. The CDR3 loop spans 15 amino acids. V lost 4 bases, J lost 4 bases, and 8 bases stayed unmatched. The DNA of the CDR3 is TGCGCCAGCAGCCCAGAGGGGCAGGGGGCCTATGGCTACACCTTC. Its translation is CASSPEGQGAYGYTF.

The chain links TRBV5-1 to TRBJ2-7; a possible D gene is TRBD2 (6 bases). The V gene lost 1 base and the J gene lost 3 bases, with 14 bases spanning the gap. The CDR3 totals 15 residues. Germline values: CDR1 SGHRS, CDR2 YFSETQ. CDR3 nucleotide sequence: TGCGCCAGCAGCTTGTTCCGGGACTGGGACTACGAGCAGTACTTC. Amino acid sequence: CASSLFRDWDYEQYF.

The chain employs TRBV19 and TRBJ1-5; D is possibly TRBD1 (5 bases). The germline CDR1 and CDR2 sequences are LNHDA and SQIVND (reference sequence). Trimming removed 5 bases from V and 2 bases from J, with 16 bases in between. The length of the CDR3 is 16 residues. DNA of the CDR3: TGTGCCAGTAGTCTAATACAGGTATCTGGCAATCAGCCCCAGCATTTT. Translated, it gives CASSLIQVSGNQPQHF.

The chain links TRBV27 to TRBJ1-5; no definite D call. CDR3 size: 13 residues. Between the trimmed V and J ends, which lost 3 bases and 6 bases, there was a span of 9 bases. Germline-derived CDR1 and CDR2 are MNHEY and SMNVEV (reference sequence). CDR3 sequence (DNA): TGTGCCAGCAGTTTGGCGAGCGGTCAGCCCCAGCATTTT. Protein product: CASSLASGQPQHF.

The rearrangement joins TRBV4-1 to TRBJ2-5; D may be TRBD1 (5 bases). V lost 3 bases and J lost 5, with 10 bases in between. This CDR3 has 13 residues. CDR1 is MGHRA and CDR2 is YSYEKL in the germline V gene. The CDR3 sequence: CASSQTAGETQYF. The CDR3 DNA is TGCGCCAGCAGCCAGACAGCTGGGGAGACCCAGTACTTC.

This rearrangement joins TRBV6-6 to TRBJ1-1; the match to TRBD1 covers 9 bases. V shed 6 bases and J 5 bases; nucleotides not matched to a gene: 4. From germline, CDR1 is MNHNY and CDR2 SVGAGI (reference sequence). The CDR3 contains 13 residues. This chain's CDR3 is CASSLDRGTEAFF. The CDR3 DNA reads TGTGCCAGCAGCTTGGACAGGGGTACTGAAGCTTTCTTT.

J is TRBJ2-2 and V is TRBV18, with 9 bases fitting TRBD1. This CDR3 is built from 16 residues. After removal of 3 bases from V and 4 bases from J, the junction contained 6 bases not matched to a gene. From germline, CDR1 is KGHSH and CDR2 LQKENI. The CDR3 is CASSPGQGLFTGELFF. CDR3 DNA sequence: TGTGCCAGCTCACCCGGACAGGGGCTTTTCACCGGGGAGCTGTTTTTT.

Here the CDR3 reads CASSTGDTEAFF. CDR3 DNA sequence: TGTGCCAGCAGTACAGGCGACACTGAAGCTTTCTTT. The V and J genes are TRBV5-5 and TRBJ1-1; D is perhaps TRBD1 (5 bases). V was trimmed by 5 bases and J by 3 bases, leaving 8 bases between them. The CDR3 consists of 12 residues. Germline V gives CDR1 SGHKS, CDR2 YYEKEE (reference sequence).

The chain combines TRBV4-3 with TRBJ2-7; 9 nucleotides align to TRBD2. The V segment lost 0 bases and the J segment 6 bases; nucleotides outside the gene matches: 6. The CDR3 extends over 15 amino acids. CDR1 LGHNA and CDR2 YSLEER come from the germline V gene. The CDR3 region has the DNA TGCGCCAGCAGCCAAGATTTAGCGGGGGAAGGCGAGCAGTACTTC. It codes for CASSQDLAGEGEQYF.

The chain has TRBV27 and TRBJ1-2, with TRBD1 matching over 9 bases. Germline-derived CDR1 and CDR2 are MNHEY and SMNVEV (reference sequence). V shed 1 base and J 6 bases; nucleotides not matched to a gene: 9. This CDR3 region has 16 residues. This CDR3 is CASSLLTRTGADGYTF. The CDR3 DNA is TGTGCCAGCAGTTTATTGACTAGGACAGGGGCGGATGGCTACACCTTC.

CDR3 DNA: TGTGCCAGCAGCCCGGCGGATGACTATGGCTACACCTTC. Amino acids: CASSPADDYGYTF. The chain employs TRBV7-9 and TRBJ1-2; no clear D gene. Trimming left V 5 bases short and J 3 bases short, with 10 bases between. The V gene's germline CDR1 is SEHNR and CDR2 FQNEAQ (reference sequence). The length of the CDR3 is 13 residues.